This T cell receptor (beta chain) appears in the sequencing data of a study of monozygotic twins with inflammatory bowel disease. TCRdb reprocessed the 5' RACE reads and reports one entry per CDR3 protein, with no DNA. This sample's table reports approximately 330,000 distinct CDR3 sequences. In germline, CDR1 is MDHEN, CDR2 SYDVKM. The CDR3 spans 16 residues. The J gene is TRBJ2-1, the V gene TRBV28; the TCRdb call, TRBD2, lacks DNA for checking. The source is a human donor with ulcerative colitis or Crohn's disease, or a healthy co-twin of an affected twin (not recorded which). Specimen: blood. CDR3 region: CASSSPAGGRYNEQFF. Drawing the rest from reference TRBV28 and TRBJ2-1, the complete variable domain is DVKVTQSSRYLVKRTGEKVFLECVQDMDHENMFWYRQDPGLGLRLIYFSYDVKMKEKGDIPEGYSVSREKKERFSLILESASTNQTSMYLCASSSPAGGRYNEQFFGPGTRLTVL.